Below, 9 T cell receptor beta chains from the same sample are listed, as sequenced in a study of blood T cell repertoires in COVID-19. Sequencing was performed with immunoSEQ multiplex PCR; in TCRdb, only in-frame clones are kept and a portion is missing. Of roughly 250,000 clones listed, roughly 81% are singletons. Sequencing was done on a sample of peripheral blood. The receptors derive from a middle-aged man with acute or convalescent COVID-19.

J is TRBJ1-2 and V is TRBV7-3; D possibly corresponds to TRBD1 (5 bases). Germline-derived CDR1 and CDR2 are SGHTA and FQGTGA. The V end lost 5 bases, the J end lost 0 bases, and 13 bases lay between the germline ends. The CDR3 is 15 residues long. The CDR3 spells CASSPQGGANYGYTF. The CDR3 DNA sequence: TGTGCCAGCAGCCCCCAGGGTGGTGCTAACTATGGCTACACCTTC.

A few counts support this clone. This chain connects TRBV7-9 to TRBJ1-4; 7 positions agree with TRBD1. The length of the CDR3 is 15 residues. The germline gives CDR1 SEHNR, CDR2 FQNEAQ (reference sequence). After removal of 3 bases from V and 4 bases from J, the junction contained 5 bases not matched to a gene. The CDR3 DNA sequence: TGTGCCAGCAGCTTCTTCGGGACAGTTAATGAAAAACTGTTTTTT. Protein sequence: CASSFFGTVNEKLFF. Based on the CDR3 plus reference TRBV7-9 and TRBJ1-4, the full variable domain is DTGVSQNPRHKITKRGQNVTFRCDPISEHNRLYWYRQTLGQGPEFLTYFQNEAQLEKSRLLSDRFSAERPKGSFSTLEIQRTEQGDSAMYLCASSFFGTVNEKLFFGSGTQLSVL.

The rearrangement uses TRBV11-2 and TRBJ1-4; TRBD1 agrees at 9 bases. The ends lost 5 bases at V and 8 bases at J; junction bases unmatched: 15. Germline values: CDR1 SGHAT, CDR2 FQNNGV. The length of the CDR3 is 17 residues. The CDR3, as DNA: TGTGCCAGCAGCCCAGTGGGGGGGACAGGGTTAGGAGAAAAACTGTTTTTT. Protein: CASSPVGGTGLGEKLFF.

This clone was found a few times. This chain links TRBV19 with TRBJ2-5; D not certain. Looked up from germline, CDR1 is LNHDA and CDR2 is SQIVND (reference sequence). The V end lost 0 bases, the J end lost 0 bases, and 5 bases lay between the germline ends. The CDR3 contains 14 residues. As DNA, the CDR3 is TGTGCCAGTAGTATAGACCCGTACCAAGAGACCCAGTACTTC. Translating it yields CASSIDPYQETQYF.

The rearrangement links TRBV7-2 to TRBJ1-2; D gene uncertain. The length of the CDR3 is 14 residues. Germline V gene data show CDR1 as SGHTA and CDR2 as FQGNSA. V lost 1 base and J lost 0, with 6 bases in between. The DNA for the CDR3 is TGTGCCAGCAGCTTAGGCCCAGCTAACTATGGCTACACCTTC. It is translated as CASSLGPANYGYTF. The full variable domain, in which reference TRBV7-2 and TRBJ1-2 provide the parts outside the CDR3, is GAGVSQSPSNKVTEKGKDVELRCDPISGHTALYWYRQSLGQGLEFLIYFQGNSAPDKSGLPSDRFSAERTGGSVSTLTIQRTQQEDSAVYLCASSLGPANYGYTFGSGTRLTVV.

The DNA of the CDR3 is TGTGCCAGCAGCTTGACAGGGCCCGGGGAGCTGTTTTTT. Amino acids: CASSLTGPGELFF. The V gene is TRBV11-2, the J gene TRBJ2-2; TRBD1 aligns across 7 bases. V was pared by 3 bases and J by 6 bases, with 1 base of the junction left unmatched. The length of the CDR3 is 13 residues. CDR1 and CDR2 (germline): SGHAT, FQNNGV.

The genes are TRBV21-1 and TRBJ2-1; no check of the table's D call, TRBD1, against the DNA was made. TRBV21-1 is a documented pseudogene. The CDR3 has 18 residues. The CDR3 here is CASSKKVHRKSSYNEQFF. In nucleotides, the CDR3 is TGTGCCAGCAGCAAAAAGGTACACAGAAAGAGCTCCTACAATGAGCAGTTCTTC.

The sample holds one count of this clone. Other DNA sequences within the sample encode an identical CDR3. CDR3 loop: CASSLGQGTEAFF. The CDR3 coding sequence is TGTGCCAGCAGTTTAGGGCAGGGGACTGAAGCTTTCTTT. The chain uses TRBV12-3 or TRBV12-4 and TRBJ1-1; TRBD1 is a possible D gene (6 bases). The V end lost 1 base, the J end lost 5 bases, and 8 bases lay between the germline ends. This CDR3 region has 13 residues.

The chain recombines TRBV7-9 with TRBJ2-3; 8 nucleotides align to TRBD1. V was pared by 3 bases and J by 5 bases, with 4 bases of the junction left unmatched. The CDR3 runs to 14 residues. The germline V gene encodes CDR1 SEHNR and CDR2 FQNEAQ (reference sequence). The DNA for the CDR3 is TGTGCCAGCAGCTTGTCAGGGGGCCTAGATACGCAGTATTTT. This translates into CASSLSGGLDTQYF.